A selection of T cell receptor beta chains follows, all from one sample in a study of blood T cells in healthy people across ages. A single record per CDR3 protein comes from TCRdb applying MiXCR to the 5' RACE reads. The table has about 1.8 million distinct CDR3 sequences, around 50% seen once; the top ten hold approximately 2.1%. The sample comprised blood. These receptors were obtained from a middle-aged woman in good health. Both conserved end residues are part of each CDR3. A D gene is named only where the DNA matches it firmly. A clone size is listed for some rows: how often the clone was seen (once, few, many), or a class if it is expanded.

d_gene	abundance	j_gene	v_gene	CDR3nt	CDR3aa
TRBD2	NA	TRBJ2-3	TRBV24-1	TGTGCCACCAGGGCTAGCGGGGGGGGCTCAGATACGCAGTATTTT	CATRASGGGSDTQYF
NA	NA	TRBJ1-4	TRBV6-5	TGTGCCAGCAGTTTGAATAGAGGATCGGAAAAACTGTTTTTT	CASSLNRGSEKLFF
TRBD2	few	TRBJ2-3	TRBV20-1	TGCAGTGCTAGGGTTAGCGGGGTTGCAGATACGCAGTATTTT	CSARVSGVADTQYF
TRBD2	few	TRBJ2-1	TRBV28	TGTGCCAGCAGTTATCCTATAGCGGGGGTGAATGAGCAGTTCTTC	CASSYPIAGVNEQFF
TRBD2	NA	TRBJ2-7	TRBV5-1	TGCGCCAGCAGCCCAGCGGGGGCGAATGAGCAGTACTTC	CASSPAGANEQYF
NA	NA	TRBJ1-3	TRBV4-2	TGTGCCAGCAGCCAAGATCTCGGGTTAGGCTCTGGAAACACCATATATTTT	CASSQDLGLGSGNTIYF
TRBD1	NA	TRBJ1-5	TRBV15	TGTGCCACCAGCAGAGTGACAGGGTTCAATCAGCCCCAGCATTTT	CATSRVTGFNQPQHF
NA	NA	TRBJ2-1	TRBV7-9	TGTGCCAGTAACCCCTCACGGGGGGCGCTGGAAAATGAGCAGTTCTTC	CASNPSRGALENEQFF
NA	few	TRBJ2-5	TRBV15	TGTGCCACCAGCACTCATTCGAGGGAGACCCAGTACTTC	CATSTHSRETQYF
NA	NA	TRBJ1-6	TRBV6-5	TGTGCCAGCAGTCGTAGTCGTAATTCACCCCTCCACTTT	CASSRSRNSPLHF
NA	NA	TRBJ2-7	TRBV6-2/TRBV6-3	TGTGCCAGCAGTCAAGAACTTCCCTACGAGCAGTACTTC	CASSQELPYEQYF
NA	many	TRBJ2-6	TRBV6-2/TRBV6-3	TGCGCCAGCAGCTATGCCAGCTCTGGGGCCAACGTCCTGACTTTC	CASSYASSGANVLTF
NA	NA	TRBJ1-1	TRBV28	TGTGCCAGCAGTCAAACCCCCCCAGGGACCACTGAAGCTTTCTTT	CASSQTPPGTTEAFF
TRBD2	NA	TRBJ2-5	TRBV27	TGTGCCAGCAGTTTAAACAGCGGGGGGATCCAAGAGACCCAGTACTTC	CASSLNSGGIQETQYF
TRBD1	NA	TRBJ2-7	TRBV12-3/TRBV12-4	TGTGCCAGCAGAGAGGGACAGGGAATCTCCCACGAGCAGTACTTC	CASREGQGISHEQYF
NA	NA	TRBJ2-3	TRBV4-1	TGCGCCAGCAGCCAAGAGACTGATCGCACAGATACGCAGTATTTT	CASSQETDRTDTQYF
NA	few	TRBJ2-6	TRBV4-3	TGCGCCAGCAGCCAAGATAGACCCCCCTCCGGAGGGGCCAACGTCCTGACTTTC	CASSQDRPPSGGANVLTF
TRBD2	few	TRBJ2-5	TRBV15	TGTGCCACTCGCGGAGGACTAGGGGAGACCCAGTACTTC	CATRGGLGETQYF
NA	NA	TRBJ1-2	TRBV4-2	TGTGCCAGCAGCCAAGAGATTCGGGAACTCTCTAACTATGGCTACACCTTC	CASSQEIRELSNYGYTF
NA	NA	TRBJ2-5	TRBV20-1	TGCAGTGCTAGACCCCTCGGACTATTAGGGGAGACCCAGTACTTC	CSARPLGLLGETQYF
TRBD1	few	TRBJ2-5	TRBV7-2	TGTGCCAGCAGCTTCGGACAGGGGGCTTGGGGAGAGACCCAGTACTTC	CASSFGQGAWGETQYF
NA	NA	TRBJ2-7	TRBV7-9	TGTGCCAGCAGCTTAGCTGGTCAGTTTCACTACGAGCAGTACTTC	CASSLAGQFHYEQYF
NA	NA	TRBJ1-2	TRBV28	TGTGCCAGCAGTTTACTAGGGGTTCGGGATGGCTACACCTTC	CASSLLGVRDGYTF
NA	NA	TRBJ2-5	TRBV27	TGTGCCAGCAGTATATCACAGGGATGGTTGAAGACCCAGTACTTC	CASSISQGWLKTQYF
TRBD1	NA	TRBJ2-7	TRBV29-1	TGCAGCATTTCCGGGACAGATTATGCGCAGTACTTC	CSISGTDYAQYF
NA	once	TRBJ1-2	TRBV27	TGTGCCAGCAGCCCCGGGGGGCTCCACTATGGCTACACCTTC	CASSPGGLHYGYTF
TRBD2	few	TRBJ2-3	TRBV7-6	TGTGCCAGCAGCTCCACCGGGACTAGCGGGGGCTCCAGCACAGATACGCAGTATTTT	CASSSTGTSGGSSTDTQYF
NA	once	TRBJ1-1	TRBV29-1	TGCAGCGGGCTTATCAAGGAAGCTTTCTTT	CSGLIKEAFF
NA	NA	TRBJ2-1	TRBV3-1	TGTGCCAGCAGCTCCCCGACAGGGAGGAGCTCCTACAATGAGCAGTTCTTC	CASSSPTGRSSYNEQFF
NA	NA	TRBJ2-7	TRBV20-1	TGCAGTGCCAGTCGGGGAAGATCGCAGCAATACGAGCAGTACTTC	CSASRGRSQQYEQYF
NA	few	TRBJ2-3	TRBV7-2	TGTGCCAGCAGCCAGAAGTGGGGGGGGGCCACAGATACGCAGTATTTT	CASSQKWGGATDTQYF
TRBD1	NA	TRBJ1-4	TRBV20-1	TGCAGTGCGAGGGACAGTAGGTCCTCTAATGAAAAACTGTTTTTT	CSARDSRSSNEKLFF
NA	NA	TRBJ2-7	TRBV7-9	TGTGCCAGCAGCTTGAACAGTGTAGTCTACGAGCAGTACTTC	CASSLNSVVYEQYF
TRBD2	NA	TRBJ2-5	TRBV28	TGTGCCAGCAGCCGCGGGACTAGCGTGCGCGAGACCCAGTACTTC	CASSRGTSVRETQYF
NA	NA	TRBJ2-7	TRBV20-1	TGCAGTGCTGCAAGTGATCGGTCCTACGAGCAGTACTTC	CSAASDRSYEQYF
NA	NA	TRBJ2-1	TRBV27	TGTGCCAGCAGTTTATCGGGGGGTGGGGCAGGGGAATTACTTGAGCAGTTCTTC	CASSLSGGGAGELLEQFF
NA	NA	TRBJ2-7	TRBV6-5	TGTGCCGCGGGCCCCAGGGCGGCCTACGAGCAGTACTTC	CAAGPRAAYEQYF
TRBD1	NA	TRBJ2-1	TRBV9	TGTGCCAGCAGCACACCCCAAGAGCAGGGGGTAGATGAGCAGTTCTTC	CASSTPQEQGVDEQFF
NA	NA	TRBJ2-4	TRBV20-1	TGCAGTGCTAGGCCAGGGGCTGACAAAAACATTCAGTACTTC	CSARPGADKNIQYF
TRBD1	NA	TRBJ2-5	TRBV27	TGTGCCAGCAGTTTAAGGGGGCTAGGGCGAGAGACCCAGTACTTC	CASSLRGLGRETQYF
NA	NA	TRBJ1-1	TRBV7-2	TGTGCCAGCAGCGCGAGGTGGGGGGCTGGAACTGAAGCTTTCTTT	CASSARWGAGTEAFF
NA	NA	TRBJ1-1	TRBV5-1	TGCGCCAGCAGGGATAGAGGACAGACGAACACTGAAGCTTTCTTT	CASRDRGQTNTEAFF
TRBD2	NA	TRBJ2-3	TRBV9	TGTGCCAGCAGCACACGGACTAGCGGGGTGGTTGATACGCAGTATTTT	CASSTRTSGVVDTQYF
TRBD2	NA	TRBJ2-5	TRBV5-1	TGCGCCAGCAGCACTGGTGGCCTAGCGGGGGAGCAAGAGACCCAGTACTTC	CASSTGGLAGEQETQYF
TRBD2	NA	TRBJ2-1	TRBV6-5	TGTGCCAGCAGTTACGGCGGGGGGGCCATATACAATGAGCAGTTCTTC	CASSYGGGAIYNEQFF
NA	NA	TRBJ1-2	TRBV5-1	TGCGCCAGCAGCGGGGGACAAGCGCCAGCTAACTATGGCTACACCTTC	CASSGGQAPANYGYTF
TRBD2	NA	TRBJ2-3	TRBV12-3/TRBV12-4	TGTGCCAGCAGTTTACCTCAAGGACTAGCGGGGGAGGAACTGCGATCCACAGATACGCAGTATTTT	CASSLPQGLAGEELRSTDTQYF
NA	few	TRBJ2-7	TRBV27	TGTGCCAGCAGTCCCCCCCCATGGAAAGGGGAGAATAGGGAGCAGTACTTC	CASSPPPWKGENREQYF
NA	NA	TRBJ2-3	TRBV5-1	TGCGCCAGCAGCTTGGCGGATCGAAACACAGATACGCAGTATTTT	CASSLADRNTDTQYF
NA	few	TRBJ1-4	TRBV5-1	TGCGCCAGCAGCTCACAAACAGGTGGAGGAACTAATGAAAAACTGTTTTTT	CASSSQTGGGTNEKLFF
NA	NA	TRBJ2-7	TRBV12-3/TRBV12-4	TGTGCCAGCAGTTTCTACGCCTACGAGCAGTACTTC	CASSFYAYEQYF
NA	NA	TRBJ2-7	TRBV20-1	TGCAGTGTCTTAGACAGACCGACCTACGAGCAGTACTTC	CSVLDRPTYEQYF
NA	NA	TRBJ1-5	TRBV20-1	TGCAGTGCTCCTACGCAGGGTCCGGACCAGCCCCAGCATTTT	CSAPTQGPDQPQHF
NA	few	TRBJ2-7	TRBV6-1	TGTGCCAGCATGGGGTACGCACTCCAAGGGAGGAAGGAAAGGTCCTACGAGCAGTACTTC	CASMGYALQGRKERSYEQYF
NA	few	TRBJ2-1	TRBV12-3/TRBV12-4	TGTGCCAGCAGTTTATCAGACAGGAACAATGAGCAGTTCTTC	CASSLSDRNNEQFF
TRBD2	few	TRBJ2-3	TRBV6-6	TGTGCCAGCAGCCAATACGGGGGGTTGGCAGATACGCAGTATTTT	CASSQYGGLADTQYF
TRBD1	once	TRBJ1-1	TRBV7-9	TGTGCCAGCAGCTTAGGGGGGACAGGGACTGAAGCTTTCTTT	CASSLGGTGTEAFF
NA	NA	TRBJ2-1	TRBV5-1	TGCGCCAGCAGCTTCGGCCCCTCGGACAGGGAGGGTTACAATGAGCAGTTCTTC	CASSFGPSDREGYNEQFF
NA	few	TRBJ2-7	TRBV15	TGTGCCACCAGCAGAGATCAGGGCGGGGAGCACTCCTACGAGCAGTACTTC	CATSRDQGGEHSYEQYF
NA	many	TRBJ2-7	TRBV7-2	TGTGCCAGCAGCCCCCCGTCCGACGAGCAGTACTTC	CASSPPSDEQYF